This record looks at one T cell receptor beta chain sequence and its context. Its cognate antigen is unknown. The CDR3 consists of 9 residues. V was pared by 6 bases and J by 11 bases, with 7 bases between. Germline V gives CDR1 MNHGY, CDR2 SAAAGT. These data originate in a study of shared clonotypes between healthy human individuals. Study-level information: The people who gave samples were a couple of women and three men aged 18 to 49.

Repertoires were generated with immunoSEQ multiplex PCR, while TCRdb's copy carries only in-frame clones and drops some. Found here are roughly 450,000 clones, 60% to 85% of them singletons; the top ten hold 13%. Whole-study findings and limits: Among donors, sharing of clonotypes was expected to be affected by sequencing depth. Tissues were not sampled, only blood, and their repertoires likely differ. In having few donors, the study represented limited genetic and exposure-history diversity.

The chain has TRBV6-8 and TRBJ2-5; D gene ambiguous. The TCR was taken from a woman aged 40 to 50 in good health. Some clones in this sample may be carry-over from other donors' samples. Sequencing input: PBMCs. The CDR3 DNA reads as TGTGCCAGCAGCCCTGAGCAGTACTTC. It is translated as CASSPEQYF.